The clone carrying this T cell receptor beta chain was seen repeatedly, ten times or more. Its antigen is unidentified. This sample is drawn from a study of response to subunit inactivated influenza vaccine. The CDR3 is 15 residues long. Germline lookup yields CDR1 MNHEY and CDR2 SMNVEV (reference sequence). V dropped 8 bases and J dropped 7; count of bases not matched to a gene: 11. General observations from the study: Authors suggested each seasonal flu vaccination may recruit only limited numbers of new T cells.

TCRdb recomputed calls from the RT-PCR reads with MiXCR, one row per CDR3 protein. The sample shows roughly 630,000 distinct CDR3 sequences, about 14% of them seen only once. The chain has TRBV27 and TRBJ1-4, with 9 nucleotides matching TRBD1. Sequencing used PBMCs from blood, obtained 14 days before vaccination. The sequence derives from a man aged 45-65 years who received an inactivated influenza vaccine. The CDR3 nucleotides are TGTGCCAGCTCAGCCCCGGGACAGGGATCTGAAAAACTGTTTTTT. Its protein is CASSAPGQGSEKLFF.